This T cell receptor beta chain was obtained from a study of T cell responses to AZD1222 COVID-19 vaccine. General study results and limits: Breadth and depth of Spike-specific TCRs rose after two AZD1222 doses. The donors showed a predominance of white British ancestry and of females, with possible underestimation of clonal diversity. A reported finding is that nearly half of spike-specific TCRs target unmutated variant regions.

Concerning this clone: What it binds is not known.

Only in-frame clones appear in the TCRdb table, and some are missing; sequencing was by immunoSEQ multiplex PCR. The table shows 95,000 to 150,000 clones, with about 87% occurring only once. CDR3 length: 13 amino acids. V gave up 4 bases and J gave up 5 bases, with 14 bases separating them. Per the germline V gene, CDR1 is SQVTM and CDR2 is ANQGSEA. The chain couples TRBV29-1 to TRBJ1-2; D may be TRBD1 (5 bases). This receptor was obtained from an adult in good health. The source was peripheral blood, collected on day 0 of AZD1222 vaccination. The CDR3 DNA follows: TGCAGCGTTGTGGGGCAGGAGAGGTATGGCTACACCTTC. As protein: CSVVGQERYGYTF.